Shown below are 20 T cell receptor beta chains from a single sample sequenced in a study of cytomegalovirus exposure and HLA in healthy donors. Produced via immunoSEQ multiplex PCR; TCRdb's table is partial and in-frame only. In the table there are about 130,000 clones, 85% to 90% of which are singletons. Material for sequencing was PBMCs. The origin of the receptors is a woman in her late teens or twenties in good health and CMV-seronegative.

This chain joins TRBV6-6 and TRBJ1-3; D possibly corresponds to TRBD1 (5 bases). With 1 base removed from V and 2 bases from J, the gap between germline ends came to 12 bases. Germline-derived CDR1 and CDR2 are MNHNY and SVGAGI (reference sequence). The CDR3 length is 16 residues. As DNA, the CDR3 is TGTGCCAGCAGTTACTTCGCGGGGACTACTGGAAACACCATATATTTT. Its protein is CASSYFAGTTGNTIYF.

The chain combines TRBV7-9 with TRBJ1-2, with 8 nucleotides matching TRBD1. The V gene end was trimmed by 3 bases and the J gene end by 6 bases; junction bases not matched to a gene: 6. From germline, CDR1 is SEHNR and CDR2 FQNEAQ (reference sequence). This CDR3 is 14 amino acids long. CDR3 region: CASSFQGAGDGYTF. In DNA form, the CDR3 reads TGTGCCAGCAGCTTTCAGGGGGCAGGGGATGGCTACACCTTC.

The gene calls are TRBV6-6 and TRBJ1-2; 12 positions agree with TRBD1. The junction had 8 bases not matched to a gene; V was cut back by 2 bases and J by 7 bases. Germline assignment: CDR1 MNHNY and CDR2 SVGAGI (reference sequence). CDR3 size: 16 residues. CDR3 sequence (DNA): TGTGCCAGCAGTTACGGGGACAGGGGGCCATCCGGTGGCTACACCTTC. This gives the protein CASSYGDRGPSGGYTF.

The genes are TRBV11-2 and TRBJ2-3; 11 bases fit TRBD2. Trimming removed 5 bases from V and 5 bases from J; junction bases left unmatched: 12. The length of the CDR3 is 17 residues. The V gene's germline CDR1 is SGHAT and CDR2 FQNNGV. CDR3: CASSPGVLAGVIDTQYF. In nucleotides, the CDR3 is TGTGCCAGCAGCCCCGGGGTACTAGCGGGAGTTATAGATACGCAGTATTTT.

This clone came up once. V is TRBV27 and J is TRBJ1-5; no clear D gene. CDR1 is MNHEY and CDR2 is SMNVEV in the germline V gene (reference sequence). V lost 0 bases and J lost 9, with 12 bases in between. This CDR3 is built from 14 residues. CDR3 nucleotides: TGTGCCAGCAGTTTATCAGGATCGGAGGGGCCCCAGCATTTT. Protein: CASSLSGSEGPQHF.

V gene TRBV29-1 combines with J gene TRBJ2-1; 15 nucleotides agree with TRBD2. The CDR3 runs to 20 residues. Per the germline V gene, CDR1 is SQVTM and CDR2 is ANQGSEA. The V segment lost 3 bases and the J segment 7 bases; nucleotides outside the gene matches: 19. CDR3 nucleotide sequence: TGCAGCGTTGAGGGACTAGCGGGAGGTCGTGGCAGCAGGGTCCTTAATGAGCAGTTCTTC. Translating gives CSVEGLAGGRGSRVLNEQFF.

The chain joins TRBV6-5 to TRBJ1-1; no clear D. The V and J ends lost 1 base and 3 bases respectively, with 12 bases between them. CDR3 length: 15 amino acids. Germline V lookup: CDR1 MNHEY, CDR2 SVGAGI. The CDR3 nucleotides read TGTGCCAGCAGTTACTTTCTCTCGGTGGACACTGAAGCTTTCTTT. Translating gives CASSYFLSVDTEAFF.

This clone was observed once. V is TRBV7-2 and J is TRBJ1-1; maybe TRBD1 (5 bases). The germline V gene has CDR1 SGHTA and CDR2 FQGNSA. The CDR3 extends over 15 amino acids. Trimming stripped 5 bases from V and 5 bases from J, with 18 bases between. CDR3 amino acids: CASSLSGGRRTEAFF. In DNA, the CDR3 is TGTGCCAGCAGCCTATCCGGGGGTCGAAGGACTGAAGCTTTCTTT.

V is TRBV2 and J is TRBJ1-1, with 9 bases aligning to TRBD1. Germline CDR1 SNHLY, CDR2 FYNNEI. Germline trimming cut 7 bases from V and 4 bases from J; bases unmatched to any gene: 16. This CDR3 contains 17 residues. This CDR3 is CASNRDRGIRGTTEAFF. CDR3 sequence (DNA): TGTGCCAGCAACCGTGACAGGGGGATTAGGGGCACCACTGAAGCTTTCTTT.

The CDR3 sequence: CSVKGLAGNTEAFF. The CDR3 nucleotides are TGCAGCGTCAAAGGCCTGGCGGGGAACACTGAAGCTTTCTTT. V is TRBV29-1 and J is TRBJ1-1; D ambiguous. Trimming pared 6 bases from V and 1 base from J, leaving 15 bases between. The CDR3 sequence is 14 residues long. Germline values: CDR1 SQVTM, CDR2 ANQGSEA.

The V and J genes are TRBV4-3 and TRBJ2-7; D is unresolved. Germline V gene data show CDR1 as LGHNA and CDR2 as YSLEER. Trimming left V 0 bases short and J 1 base short, with 7 bases between. The CDR3 runs 14 residues. DNA for the CDR3: TGCGCCAGCAGCCAAGATACAGATTCCTACGAGCAGTACTTC. This codes for CASSQDTDSYEQYF.

V is TRBV6-5 and J is TRBJ2-7; D remains ambiguous. The CDR3 has 12 residues. CDR1 and CDR2 (germline): MNHEY, SVGAGI. V was pared by 2 bases and J by 7 bases, with 9 bases between. CDR3: CASSYPSGEQYF. The CDR3 DNA reads TGTGCCAGCAGTTACCCGTCGGGTGAGCAGTACTTC.

The chain couples TRBV14 to TRBJ2-2; D perhaps matches TRBD1 (6 bases). The CDR3 covers 16 residues. Germline assignment: CDR1 SGHDN and CDR2 FVKESK. V was pared by 0 bases and J by 1 base, with 9 bases between. CDR3 amino acids: CASSQEMTGNTGELFF. The CDR3 DNA reads as TGTGCCAGCAGCCAAGAGATGACAGGGAACACCGGGGAGCTGTTTTTT.

This sequence joins TRBV28 and TRBJ2-7, with 7 bases aligning to TRBD2. Germline CDR1 reads MDHEN; CDR2 reads SYDVKM. V shed 1 base, J shed 4 bases, and the junction held 4 bases outside the gene matches. This CDR3 is 14 amino acids long. CDR3 region: CASSLSGGGYEQYF. The CDR3 bases are TGTGCCAGCAGTTTATCTGGCGGGGGATACGAGCAGTACTTC. The variable domain in full, with the rest retrieved from reference TRBV28 and TRBJ2-7, is DVKVTQSSRYLVKRTGEKVFLECVQDMDHENMFWYRQDPGLGLRLIYFSYDVKMKEKGDIPEGYSVSREKKERFSLILESASTNQTSMYLCASSLSGGGYEQYFGPGTRLTVT.

This clone was picked up a small number of times. The chain has TRBV5-1 and TRBJ2-1; 12 nucleotides agree with TRBD2. The CDR3 is 16 residues long. V was pared by 0 bases and J by 4 bases, with 2 bases of the junction left unmatched. Germline-derived CDR1 and CDR2 are SGHRS and YFSETQ. This CDR3 is CASSLASGGDYNEQFF. CDR3 nucleotide sequence: TGCGCCAGCAGCTTGGCTAGCGGGGGGGATTACAATGAGCAGTTCTTC.

A single count supports this clone. The CDR3 spells CASSKRERGETQYF. Here the CDR3 DNA reads TGTGCCAGTAGTAAGCGGGAGAGAGGGGAGACCCAGTACTTC. V and J are TRBV19 and TRBJ2-5; 8 positions match TRBD2. The V and J ends lost 4 bases and 5 bases, in that order; junction bases with no gene match: 6. The CDR3 has 14 amino acids. CDR1 LNHDA and CDR2 SQIVND come from the germline V gene (reference sequence). Using reference TRBV19 and TRBJ2-5 for the parts outside the CDR3, the full variable domain is DGGITQSPKYLFRKEGQNVTLSCEQNLNHDAMYWYRQDPGQGLRLIYYSQIVNDFQKGDIAEGYSVSREKKESFPLTVTSAQKNPTAFYLCASSKRERGETQYFGPGTRLLVL.

The chain employs TRBV28 and TRBJ2-7; 9 nucleotides match TRBD2. The CDR3 covers 21 residues. CDR1 and CDR2 (germline): MDHEN, SYDVKM. The trim removed 3 bases at V and 3 bases at J, leaving 24 bases unmatched. The CDR3 region is CASSFSKPPPSGATTSYEQYF. The CDR3 DNA is TGTGCCAGCAGTTTCTCGAAACCCCCCCCTAGCGGGGCCACAACAAGCTACGAGCAGTACTTC. Combining the CDR3 with reference TRBV28 and TRBJ2-7 gives the whole variable domain DVKVTQSSRYLVKRTGEKVFLECVQDMDHENMFWYRQDPGLGLRLIYFSYDVKMKEKGDIPEGYSVSREKKERFSLILESASTNQTSMYLCASSFSKPPPSGATTSYEQYFGPGTRLTVT.

The chain uses TRBV28 and TRBJ2-3; 10 bases map to TRBD2. The J segment lost 6 bases and the V segment lost 5 bases, leaving 11 bases of the junction unmatched. CDR1 is MDHEN, CDR2 SYDVKM, per germline. The CDR3 has 16 residues. CDR3 sequence reads: CASSPPPSGSTDTQYF. The DNA of the CDR3 is TGTGCCAGCAGTCCCCCCCCTAGCGGGAGTACGGATACGCAGTATTTT.

CDR3 bases: TGTGCCAGCAGTGAAGGGGCGGGGCAGAGGGGCACTGAAGCTTTCTTT. Translation: CASSEGAGQRGTEAFF. The chain combines TRBV6-1 with TRBJ1-1, with TRBD1 as a possible D gene (5 bases). Trimming stripped 1 base from V and 4 bases from J, with 16 bases between. This CDR3 has 16 residues. Germline values: CDR1 MNHNS, CDR2 SASEGT.

This clone was picked up a small number of times. The genes are TRBV5-1 and TRBJ1-2; TRBD1 matches at 9 bases. Germline V gene lookup returns CDR1 SGHRS and CDR2 YFSETQ. V trimming: 4 bases; J trimming: 5 bases; junction bases outside the gene matches: 9. The CDR3 has 15 amino acids. The CDR3 here is CASSQTGQGDYGYTF. As DNA, the CDR3 is TGCGCCAGCAGCCAGACGGGACAGGGCGATTATGGCTACACCTTC.